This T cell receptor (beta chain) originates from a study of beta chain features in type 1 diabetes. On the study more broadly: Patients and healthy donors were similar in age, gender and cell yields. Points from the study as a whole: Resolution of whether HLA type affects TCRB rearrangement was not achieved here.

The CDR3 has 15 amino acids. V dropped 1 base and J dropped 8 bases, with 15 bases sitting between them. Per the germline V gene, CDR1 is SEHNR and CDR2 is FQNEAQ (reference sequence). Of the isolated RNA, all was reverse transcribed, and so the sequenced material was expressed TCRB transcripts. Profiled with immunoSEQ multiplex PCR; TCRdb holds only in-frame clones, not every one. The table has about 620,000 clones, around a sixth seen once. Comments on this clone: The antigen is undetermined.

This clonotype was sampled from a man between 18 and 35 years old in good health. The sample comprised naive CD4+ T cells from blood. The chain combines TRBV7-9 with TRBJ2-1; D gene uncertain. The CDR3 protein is CASSLVPVVRDEQFF. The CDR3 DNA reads TGTGCCAGCAGCTTAGTTCCTGTGGTGCGCGATGAGCAGTTCTTC.